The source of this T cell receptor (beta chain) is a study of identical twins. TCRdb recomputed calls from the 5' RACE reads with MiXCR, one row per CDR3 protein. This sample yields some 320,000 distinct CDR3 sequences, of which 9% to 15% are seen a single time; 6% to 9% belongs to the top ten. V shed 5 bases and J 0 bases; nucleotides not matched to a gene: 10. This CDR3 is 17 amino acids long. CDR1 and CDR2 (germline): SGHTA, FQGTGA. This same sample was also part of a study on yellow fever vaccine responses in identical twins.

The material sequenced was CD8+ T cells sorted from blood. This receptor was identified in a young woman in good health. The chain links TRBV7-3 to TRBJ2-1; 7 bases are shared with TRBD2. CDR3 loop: CASSGGTGGSSYNEQFF. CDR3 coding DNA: TGTGCCAGCAGCGGAGGAACGGGCGGGAGCTCCTACAATGAGCAGTTCTTC.